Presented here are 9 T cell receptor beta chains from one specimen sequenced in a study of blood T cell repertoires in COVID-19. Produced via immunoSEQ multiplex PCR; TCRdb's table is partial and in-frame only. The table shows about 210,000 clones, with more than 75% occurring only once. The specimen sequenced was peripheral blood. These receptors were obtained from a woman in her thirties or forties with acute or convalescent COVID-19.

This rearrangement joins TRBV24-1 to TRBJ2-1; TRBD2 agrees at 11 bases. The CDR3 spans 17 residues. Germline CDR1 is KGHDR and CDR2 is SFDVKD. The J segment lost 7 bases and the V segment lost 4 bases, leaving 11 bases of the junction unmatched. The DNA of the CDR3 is TGTGCCACCAGTGAGCGTCTACTAGCGGGAGATATTAATGAGCAGTTCTTC. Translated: CATSERLLAGDINEQFF.

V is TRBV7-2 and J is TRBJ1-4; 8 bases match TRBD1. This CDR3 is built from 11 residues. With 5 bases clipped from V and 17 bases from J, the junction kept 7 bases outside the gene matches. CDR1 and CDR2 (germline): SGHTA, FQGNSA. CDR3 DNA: TGTGCCAGCAGCCGGGACAGGCCTCCCTTTTTT. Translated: CASSRDRPPFF.

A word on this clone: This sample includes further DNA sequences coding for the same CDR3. The CDR3: CAISEGQGQPQHF. CDR3 DNA sequence: TGTGCCATCAGTGAAGGACAGGGACAGCCCCAGCATTTT. V and J are TRBV10-3 and TRBJ1-5; 8 bases agree with TRBD1. Germline V CDR1 and CDR2: ENHRY, SYGVKD. This CDR3 is 13 amino acids long. J lost 7 bases, V lost 3 bases, and 2 bases had no gene match.

Written as DNA, the CDR3 is TGTGCCAGCAGCCTCACAGGGATTAGAACTAGCACAGATACGCAGTATTTT. Amino acid sequence: CASSLTGIRTSTDTQYF. V usage is TRBV7-6 and J usage is TRBJ2-3; TRBD1 might be the D (6 bases). Trimming took off 5 bases at V and 0 bases at J, with 18 bases between the two ends. Looked up from germline, CDR1 is SGHVS and CDR2 is FNYEAQ. The CDR3 has 17 amino acids.

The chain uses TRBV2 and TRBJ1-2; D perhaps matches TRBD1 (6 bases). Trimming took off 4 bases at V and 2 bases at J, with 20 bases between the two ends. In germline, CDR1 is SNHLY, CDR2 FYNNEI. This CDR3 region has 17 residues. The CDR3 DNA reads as TGTGCCAGCAGTGGCGACGGGGGGGCGCGATCGAACTATGGCTACACCTTC. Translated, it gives CASSGDGGARSNYGYTF. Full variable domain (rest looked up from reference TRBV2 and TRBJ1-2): EPEVTQTPSHQVTQMGQEVILRCVPISNHLYFYWYRQILGQKVEFLVSFYNNEISEKSEIFDDQFSVERPDGSNFTLKIRSTKLEDSAMYFCASSGDGGARSNYGYTFGSGTRLTVV.

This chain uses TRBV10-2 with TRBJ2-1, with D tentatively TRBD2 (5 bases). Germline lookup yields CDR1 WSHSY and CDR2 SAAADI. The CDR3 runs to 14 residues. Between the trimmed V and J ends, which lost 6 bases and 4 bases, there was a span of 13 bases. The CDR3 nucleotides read TGCGCCAGCAGCCCTGAGGGAGCTTACAATGAGCAGTTCTTC. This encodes CASSPEGAYNEQFF.

In DNA form, the CDR3 reads TGTGCCAGCAGTCGGGACAGGATTAATGAAAAACTGTTTTTT. Translating gives CASSRDRINEKLFF. This sequence joins TRBV3-1 (or the pseudogene TRBV3-2) and TRBJ1-4; 8 positions match TRBD1. Trimming at V came to 6 bases and at J to 4 bases, leaving 4 bases not matched to a gene. CDR3 size: 14 residues. Looked up from germline, CDR1 is LGHDT and CDR2 is YNNKEL (reference sequence).

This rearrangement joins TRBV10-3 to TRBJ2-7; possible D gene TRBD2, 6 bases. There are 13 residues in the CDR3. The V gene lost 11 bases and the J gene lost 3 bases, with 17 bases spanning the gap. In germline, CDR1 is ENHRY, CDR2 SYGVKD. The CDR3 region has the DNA TGTGCCTCTAGCGATCCCGGGATCTACGAGCAGTACTTC. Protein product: CASSDPGIYEQYF.

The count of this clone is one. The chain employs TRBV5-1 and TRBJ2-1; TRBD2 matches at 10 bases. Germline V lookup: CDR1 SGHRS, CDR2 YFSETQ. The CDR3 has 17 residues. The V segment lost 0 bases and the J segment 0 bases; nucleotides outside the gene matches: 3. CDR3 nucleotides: TGCGCCAGCAGCTTGGCGCCTAGCGGGAGCTCCTACAATGAGCAGTTCTTC. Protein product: CASSLAPSGSSYNEQFF.